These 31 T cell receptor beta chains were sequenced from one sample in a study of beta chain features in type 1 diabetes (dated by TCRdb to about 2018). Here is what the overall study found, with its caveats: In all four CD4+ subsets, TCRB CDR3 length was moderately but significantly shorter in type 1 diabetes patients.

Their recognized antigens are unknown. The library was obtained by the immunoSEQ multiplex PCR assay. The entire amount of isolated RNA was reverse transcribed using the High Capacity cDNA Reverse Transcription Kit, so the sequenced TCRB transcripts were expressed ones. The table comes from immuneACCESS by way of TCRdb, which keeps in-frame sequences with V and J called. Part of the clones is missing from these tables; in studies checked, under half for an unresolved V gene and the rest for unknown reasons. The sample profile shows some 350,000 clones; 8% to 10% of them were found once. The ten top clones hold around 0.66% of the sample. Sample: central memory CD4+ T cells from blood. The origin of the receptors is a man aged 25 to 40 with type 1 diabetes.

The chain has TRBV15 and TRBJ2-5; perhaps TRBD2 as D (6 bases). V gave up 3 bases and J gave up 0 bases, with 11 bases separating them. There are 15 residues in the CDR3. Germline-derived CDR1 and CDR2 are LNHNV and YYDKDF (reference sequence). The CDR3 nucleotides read TGTGCCACCAGCAGGGGACCGGGGGACCAAGAGACCCAGTACTTC. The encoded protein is CATSRGPGDQETQYF.

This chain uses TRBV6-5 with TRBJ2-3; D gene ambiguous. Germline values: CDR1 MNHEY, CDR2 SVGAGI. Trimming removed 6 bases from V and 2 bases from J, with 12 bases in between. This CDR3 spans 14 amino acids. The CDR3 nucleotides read TGTGCCAGCAGATGGAGTGGGCTCACAGATACGCAGTATTTT. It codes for CASRWSGLTDTQYF.

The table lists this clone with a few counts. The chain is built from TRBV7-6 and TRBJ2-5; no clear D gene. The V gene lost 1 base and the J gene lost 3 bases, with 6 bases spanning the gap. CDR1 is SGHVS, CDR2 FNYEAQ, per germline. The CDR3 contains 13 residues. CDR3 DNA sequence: TGTGCCAGCAGCTTAGTTGGGGAAGAGACCCAGTACTTC. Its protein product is CASSLVGEETQYF.

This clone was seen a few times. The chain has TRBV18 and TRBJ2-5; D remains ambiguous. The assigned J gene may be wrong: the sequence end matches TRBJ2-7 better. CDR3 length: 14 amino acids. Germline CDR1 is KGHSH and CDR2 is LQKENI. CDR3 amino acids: CASSLAIGSAEQYF. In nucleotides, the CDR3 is TGTGCCAGCTCACTTGCTATTGGAAGTGCCGAGCAGTACTTC.

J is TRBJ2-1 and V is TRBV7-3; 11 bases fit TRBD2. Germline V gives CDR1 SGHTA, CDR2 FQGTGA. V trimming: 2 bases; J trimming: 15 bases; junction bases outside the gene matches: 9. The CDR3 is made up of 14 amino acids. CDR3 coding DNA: TGTGCCAGCAGCTTAGAAGGTAGCGGGAGGGCCCGGTTCTTC. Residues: CASSLEGSGRARFF. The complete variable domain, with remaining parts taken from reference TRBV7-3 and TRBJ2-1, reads GAGVSQTPSNKVTEKGKYVELRCDPISGHTALYWYRQSLGQGPEFLIYFQGTGAADDSGLPNDRFFAVRPEGSVSTLKIQRTERGDSAVYLCASSLEGSGRARFFGPGTRLTVL.

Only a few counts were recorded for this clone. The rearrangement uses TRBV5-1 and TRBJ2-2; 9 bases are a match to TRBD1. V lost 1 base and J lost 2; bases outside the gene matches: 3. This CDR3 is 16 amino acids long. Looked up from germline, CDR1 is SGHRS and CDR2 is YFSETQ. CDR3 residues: CASSLTTGGNTGELFF. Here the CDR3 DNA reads TGCGCCAGCAGCTTGACGACAGGGGGAAACACCGGGGAGCTGTTTTTT. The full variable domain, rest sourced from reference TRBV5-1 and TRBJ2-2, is KAGVTQTPRYLIKTRGQQVTLSCSPISGHRSVSWYQQTPGQGLQFLFEYFSETQRNKGNFPGRFSGRQFSNSRSEMNVSTLELGDSALYLCASSLTTGGNTGELFFGEGSRLTVL.

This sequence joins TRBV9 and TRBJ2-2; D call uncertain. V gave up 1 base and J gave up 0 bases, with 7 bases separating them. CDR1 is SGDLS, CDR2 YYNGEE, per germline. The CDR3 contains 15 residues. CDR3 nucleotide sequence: TGTGCCAGCAGCGTACTCGGGTCGAACACCGGGGAGCTGTTTTTT. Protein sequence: CASSVLGSNTGELFF.

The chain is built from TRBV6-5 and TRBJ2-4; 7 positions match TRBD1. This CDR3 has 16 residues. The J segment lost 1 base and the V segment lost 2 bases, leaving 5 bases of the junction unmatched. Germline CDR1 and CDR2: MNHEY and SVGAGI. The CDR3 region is CASSYVQGEAKNIQYF. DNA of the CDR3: TGTGCCAGCAGTTACGTCCAGGGGGAGGCCAAAAACATTCAGTACTTC.

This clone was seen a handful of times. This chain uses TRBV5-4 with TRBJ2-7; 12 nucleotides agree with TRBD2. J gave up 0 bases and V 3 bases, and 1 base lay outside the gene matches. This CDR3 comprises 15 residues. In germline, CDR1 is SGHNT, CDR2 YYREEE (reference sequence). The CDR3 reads CASSSTSGSSYEQYF. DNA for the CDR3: TGTGCCAGCAGCTCGACTAGCGGGAGCTCCTACGAGCAGTACTTC.

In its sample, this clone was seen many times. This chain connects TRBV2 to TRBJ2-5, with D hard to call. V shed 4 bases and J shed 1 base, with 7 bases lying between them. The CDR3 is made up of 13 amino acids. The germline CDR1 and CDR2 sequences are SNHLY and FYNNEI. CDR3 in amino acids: CASSVNGQETQYF. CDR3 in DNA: TGTGCCAGCAGTGTCAACGGCCAAGAGACCCAGTACTTC.

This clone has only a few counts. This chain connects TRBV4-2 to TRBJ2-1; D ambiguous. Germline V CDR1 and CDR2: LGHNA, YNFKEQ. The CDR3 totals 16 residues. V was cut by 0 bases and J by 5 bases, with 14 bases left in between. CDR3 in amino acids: CASSQDKDTDDNEQFF. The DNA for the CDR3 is TGTGCCAGCAGCCAAGATAAAGACACCGACGACAATGAGCAGTTCTTC.

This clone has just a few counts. The CDR3 protein is CASSEVQGAPGYTF. CDR3 nucleotide sequence: TGTGCCAGCAGTGAGGTTCAGGGGGCGCCTGGCTACACCTTC. J is TRBJ1-2 and V is TRBV6-5; the match to TRBD1 covers 8 bases. V shed 5 bases and J 7 bases; nucleotides not matched to a gene: 9. This CDR3 contains 14 residues. The germline V gene encodes CDR1 MNHEY and CDR2 SVGAGI.

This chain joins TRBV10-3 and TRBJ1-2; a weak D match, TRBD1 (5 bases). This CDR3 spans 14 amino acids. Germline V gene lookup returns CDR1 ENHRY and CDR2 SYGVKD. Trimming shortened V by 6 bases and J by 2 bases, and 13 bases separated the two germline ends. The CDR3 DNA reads TGTGCCATCAGCCCTTCGACAGAGAACTATGGCTACACCTTC. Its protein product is CAISPSTENYGYTF.

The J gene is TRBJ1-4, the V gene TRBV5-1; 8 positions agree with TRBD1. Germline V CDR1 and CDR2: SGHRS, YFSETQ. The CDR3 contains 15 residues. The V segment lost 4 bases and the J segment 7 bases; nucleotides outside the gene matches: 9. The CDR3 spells CASSGQGRAGEKLFF. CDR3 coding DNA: TGCGCCAGCAGCGGACAGGGCCGGGCCGGTGAAAAACTGTTTTTT.

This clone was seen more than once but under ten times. The CDR3 DNA sequence: TGTGCCAGCAGCCGAGGAGGGGGAGGTGAAAAACTGTTTTTT. It codes for CASSRGGGGEKLFF. The V gene is TRBV7-2, the J gene TRBJ1-4, with a possible D match to TRBD1 (6 bases). The germline V and J ends were trimmed by 5 bases and 7 bases, with 14 bases remaining between them. Germline CDR1 SGHTA, CDR2 FQGNSA. CDR3 length equals 14 residues.

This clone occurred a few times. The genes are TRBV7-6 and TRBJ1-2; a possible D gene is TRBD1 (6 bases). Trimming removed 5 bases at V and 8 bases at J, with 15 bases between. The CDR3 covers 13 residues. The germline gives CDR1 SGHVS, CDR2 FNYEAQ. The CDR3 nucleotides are TGTGCCAGCAGCCCGGACGTAACAGGGGGCTACACCTTC. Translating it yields CASSPDVTGGYTF.

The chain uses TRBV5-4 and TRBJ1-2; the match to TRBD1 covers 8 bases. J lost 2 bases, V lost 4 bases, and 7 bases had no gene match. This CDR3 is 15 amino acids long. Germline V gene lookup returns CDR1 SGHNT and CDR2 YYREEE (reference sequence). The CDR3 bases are TGTGCCAGCAGCCTAGGACAGGGTGGGAACTATGGCTACACCTTC. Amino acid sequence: CASSLGQGGNYGYTF.

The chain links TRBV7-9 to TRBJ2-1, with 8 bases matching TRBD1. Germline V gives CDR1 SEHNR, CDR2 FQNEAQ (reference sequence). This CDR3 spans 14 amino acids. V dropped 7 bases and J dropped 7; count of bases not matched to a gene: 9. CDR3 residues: CASTGQGGGNEQFF. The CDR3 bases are TGTGCCAGCACCGGACAGGGTGGTGGGAATGAGCAGTTCTTC.

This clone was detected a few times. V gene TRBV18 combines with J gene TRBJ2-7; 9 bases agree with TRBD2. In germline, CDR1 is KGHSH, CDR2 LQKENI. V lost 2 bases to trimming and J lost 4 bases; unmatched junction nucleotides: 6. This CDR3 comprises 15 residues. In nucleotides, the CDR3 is TGTGCCAGCTCACCAGGTAGCGGGAGTAGTTACGAGCAGTACTTC. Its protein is CASSPGSGSSYEQYF.

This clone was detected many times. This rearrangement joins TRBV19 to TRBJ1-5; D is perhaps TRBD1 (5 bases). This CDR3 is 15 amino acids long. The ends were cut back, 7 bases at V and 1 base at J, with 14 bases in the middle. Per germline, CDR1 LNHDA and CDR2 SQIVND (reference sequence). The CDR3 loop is CASIEQGASNQPQHF. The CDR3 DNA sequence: TGTGCCAGTATCGAGCAAGGGGCCAGCAATCAGCCCCAGCATTTT. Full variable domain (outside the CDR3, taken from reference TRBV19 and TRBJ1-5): DGGITQSPKYLFRKEGQNVTLSCEQNLNHDAMYWYRQDPGQGLRLIYYSQIVNDFQKGDIAEGYSVSREKKESFPLTVTSAQKNPTAFYLCASIEQGASNQPQHFGDGTRLSIL.

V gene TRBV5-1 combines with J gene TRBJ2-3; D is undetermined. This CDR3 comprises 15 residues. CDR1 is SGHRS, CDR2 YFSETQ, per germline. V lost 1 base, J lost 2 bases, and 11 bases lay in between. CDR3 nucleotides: TGCGCCAGCAGCTTGTTTGCGGAGCACACAGATACGCAGTATTTT. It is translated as CASSLFAEHTDTQYF.

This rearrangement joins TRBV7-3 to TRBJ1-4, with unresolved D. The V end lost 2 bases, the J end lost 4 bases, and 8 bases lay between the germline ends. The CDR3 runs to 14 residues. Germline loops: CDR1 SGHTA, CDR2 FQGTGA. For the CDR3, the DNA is TGTGCCAGCAGCTTAGGCCTGAGTAATGAAAAACTGTTTTTT. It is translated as CASSLGLSNEKLFF.

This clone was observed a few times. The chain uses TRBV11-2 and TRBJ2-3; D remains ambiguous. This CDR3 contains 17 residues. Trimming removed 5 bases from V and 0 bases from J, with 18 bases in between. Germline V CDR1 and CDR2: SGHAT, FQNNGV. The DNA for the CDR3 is TGTGCCAGCAGCCCCCGACGAACTGTTTCTAGCACAGATACGCAGTATTTT. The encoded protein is CASSPRRTVSSTDTQYF.

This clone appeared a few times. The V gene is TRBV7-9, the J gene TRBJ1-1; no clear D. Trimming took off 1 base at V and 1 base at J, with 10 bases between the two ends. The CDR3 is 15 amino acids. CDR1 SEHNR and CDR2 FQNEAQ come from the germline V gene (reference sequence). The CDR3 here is CASSLDGTPNTEAFF. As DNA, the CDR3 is TGTGCCAGCAGCTTAGACGGCACCCCGAACACTGAAGCTTTCTTT.

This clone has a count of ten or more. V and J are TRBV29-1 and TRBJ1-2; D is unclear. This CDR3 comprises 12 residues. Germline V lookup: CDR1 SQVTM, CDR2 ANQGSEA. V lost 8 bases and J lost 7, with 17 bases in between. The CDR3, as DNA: TGCAGCTTTTCGGAGGGCAGGACTGGCTACACCTTC. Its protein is CSFSEGRTGYTF.

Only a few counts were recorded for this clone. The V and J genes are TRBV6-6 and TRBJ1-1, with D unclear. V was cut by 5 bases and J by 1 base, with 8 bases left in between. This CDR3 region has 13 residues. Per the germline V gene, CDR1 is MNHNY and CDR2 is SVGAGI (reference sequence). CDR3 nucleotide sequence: TGTGCCAGCAGTCAAGAAGGGAACACTGAAGCTTTCTTT. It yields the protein CASSQEGNTEAFF.

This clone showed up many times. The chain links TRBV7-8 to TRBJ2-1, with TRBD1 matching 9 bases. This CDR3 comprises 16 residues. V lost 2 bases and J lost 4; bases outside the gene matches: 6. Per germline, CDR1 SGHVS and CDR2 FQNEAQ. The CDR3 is CASSLRRDREYNEQFF. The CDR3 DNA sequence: TGTGCCAGCAGCTTAAGGAGGGACAGGGAGTACAATGAGCAGTTCTTC.

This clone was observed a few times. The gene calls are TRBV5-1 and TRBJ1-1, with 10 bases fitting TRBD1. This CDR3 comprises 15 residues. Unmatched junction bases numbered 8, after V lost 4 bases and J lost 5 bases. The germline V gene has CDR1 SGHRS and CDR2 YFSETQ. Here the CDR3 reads CASSLSDRGNTEAFF. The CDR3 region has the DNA TGCGCCAGCAGCCTGTCGGACAGGGGGAATACTGAAGCTTTCTTT.

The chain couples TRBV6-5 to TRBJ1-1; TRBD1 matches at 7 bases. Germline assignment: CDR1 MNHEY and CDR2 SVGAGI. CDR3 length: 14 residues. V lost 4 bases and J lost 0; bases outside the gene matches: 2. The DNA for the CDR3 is TGTGCCAGCAGTTTACAGGGGTTGAACACTGAAGCTTTCTTT. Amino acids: CASSLQGLNTEAFF.

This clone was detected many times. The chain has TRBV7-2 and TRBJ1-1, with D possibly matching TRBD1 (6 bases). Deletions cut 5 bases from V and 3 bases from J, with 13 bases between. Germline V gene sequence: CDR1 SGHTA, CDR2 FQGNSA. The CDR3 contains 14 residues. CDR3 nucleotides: TGTGCCAGCAGCATGCAGGGGTTAGACACTGAAGCTTTCTTT. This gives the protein CASSMQGLDTEAFF.

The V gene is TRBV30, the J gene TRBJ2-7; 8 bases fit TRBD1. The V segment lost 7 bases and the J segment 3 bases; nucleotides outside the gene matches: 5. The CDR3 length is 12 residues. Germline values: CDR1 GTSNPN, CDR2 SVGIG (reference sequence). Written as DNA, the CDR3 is TGTGCCTTCTCCAGGGGGCTCTACGAGCAGTACTTC. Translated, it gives CAFSRGLYEQYF.